This is a list of T cell receptor beta chains from one sample in a study of blood T cell repertoires in COVID-19. The repertoire was sequenced with immunoSEQ multiplex PCR; TCRdb's copy has only in-frame clones and lacks some. The sample contains under 300,000 clones, approximately 79% of which appear only once. Sequencing used peripheral blood. Receptors originate from a woman aged 40 to 50 with active or convalescent COVID-19. CDR3s include the opening cysteine and the closing phenylalanine or tryptophan. D genes are given only for firm matches. A row's size may be missing; if present it is once, few, many or a size class.

>TRBJ2-5|.|TRBV7-3|.
TGTGCCAGCAGCTTCGGCGGGACCCCCCGGACCCAGTACTTC
CASSFGGTPRTQYF
>TRBJ2-5|TRBD2|TRBV6-5|.
TGTGCCAGCAGTTACGACCTAGCGGGAGAGACCCAGTACTTC
CASSYDLAGETQYF
>TRBJ2-1|TRBD2|TRBV11-3|.
TGTGCCAGCAGCTTCGGGGGGGCCCACAATGAGCAGTTCTTC
CASSFGGAHNEQFF
>TRBJ2-2|.|TRBV15|.
TGTGCCACCAGCGCGAGATCCTACACCGGGGAGCTGTTTTTT
CATSARSYTGELFF
>TRBJ2-5|TRBD1|TRBV30|.
TGTGCCTGGAGTGGGCGGGACAGGGGGCGAGGGACCCAGTACTTC
CAWSGRDRGRGTQYF
>TRBJ1-2|.|TRBV18|few
TGTGCCAGCTCACCCGACAGTCCCCTAGGCTACACCTTC
CASSPDSPLGYTF
>TRBJ1-3|.|TRBV29-1|few
TGCAGCGGGCAAACTACAGGAAACACCATATATTTT
CSGQTTGNTIYF
>TRBJ1-2|TRBD1|TRBV7-6|.
TGTGCCAGCAGCCCAACCCTCCCACAGGGGGGCTATGGCTACACCTTC
CASSPTLPQGGYGYTF
>TRBJ1-1|.|TRBV18|.
TGTGCCAGCTCACCTTCCGAGGGTACCGTCGGCATGAACACTGAAGCTTTCTTT
CASSPSEGTVGMNTEAFF
>TRBJ1-2|TRBD1|TRBV15|few
TGTGCCACCAGCAGAGAAAAGGGCAGGGGGCATGGCTACACCTTC
CATSREKGRGHGYTF
>TRBJ1-1|.|TRBV29-1|.
TGCAGCGTTGAGGTAGGGAGTAAGGCTTTCTTT
CSVEVGSKAFF
>TRBJ2-1|TRBD2|TRBV10-3|once
TGTGCCATCAGTGACCAGGGACTAGCGGGCCGATCCTACAATGAGCAGTTCTTC
CAISDQGLAGRSYNEQFF
>TRBJ1-4|TRBD1|TRBV11-2|.
TGTGCCAGCAGCTTAGGGGCGTACAGGGGCCGCGGTGAAAAACTGTTTTTT
CASSLGAYRGRGEKLFF
>TRBJ1-6|.|TRBV6-5|.
TGTGCCAGCACTCTTGGGGGGGATAATTCACCCCTCCACTTT
CASTLGGDNSPLHF
>TRBJ1-5|.|TRBV24-1|.
TGTGCCACCAGTGATTTGGTCAGCAGGGGAAAGCAGCCCCAGCATTTT
CATSDLVSRGKQPQHF
>TRBJ1-1|TRBD1|TRBV6-5|few
TGTGCCAGCAGTTCCCCCCGGGACAGCTTTAACACTGAAGCTTTCTTT
CASSSPRDSFNTEAFF
>TRBJ1-1|.|TRBV5-1|.
TGCGCCAGCAGCGAGCGGACGGCGAACACTGAAGCTTTCTTT
CASSERTANTEAFF
>TRBJ1-5|TRBD1|TRBV9|.
TGTGCCAGCAGCGGAGGGACAGGTGGACAGCCCCAGCATTTT
CASSGGTGGQPQHF
>TRBJ1-1|.|TRBV28|.
TGTGCCAGCAGCCCCGGGACAGAAGCTTTCTTT
CASSPGTEAFF
>TRBJ2-5|.|TRBV12-5|.
TGTGCTAGTGGTTTAGGGGTGAGCAGTAGCCAAGAGACCCAGTACTTC
CASGLGVSSSQETQYF
>TRBJ1-1|.|TRBV3-1/TRBV3-2|.
TGTGCCAGCAGCCAAGCGACTGAAGCTTTCTTT
CASSQATEAFF
>TRBJ1-2|.|TRBV28|.
TGTGCCAGCAGTCCTCACCGGGGAGGGCGGGATGGCTACACCTTC
CASSPHRGGRDGYTF
>TRBJ1-2|TRBD1|TRBV5-4|.
TGTGCCAGCAGCTCCCAACCTCTCTCCTACAGGGGGGGTGGCTACACCTTC
CASSSQPLSYRGGGYTF
>TRBJ1-3|.|TRBV12-5|.
TGTGCTAGTGGTTTGGGACAAACCTCTGGAAACACCATATATTTT
CASGLGQTSGNTIYF
>TRBJ1-1|.|TRBV7-9|.
TGTGCCAGCAGCTTAGGGCAATCGAACACTGAAGCTTTCTTT
CASSLGQSNTEAFF
>TRBJ1-2|TRBD1|TRBV6-5|.
TGTGCCAGCAGACTCCTGACAGGGGGCGCGCAAGGCTACACCTTC
CASRLLTGGAQGYTF
>TRBJ2-1|TRBD1|TRBV6-6|.
TGTGCCAGCAGTTACAGGTACAGGGGGTCCGATGAGCAGTTCTTC
CASSYRYRGSDEQFF
>TRBJ1-4|.|TRBV6-5|.
TGTGCCAGCAGTTACCTAAGTCCCGGGGAGGGGAAAAAACTGTTTTTT
CASSYLSPGEGKKLFF
>TRBJ1-4|TRBD1|TRBV28|.
TGTGCCAGCCGACAGGGGGCGCGGACTAATGAAAAACTGTTTTTT
CASRQGARTNEKLFF
>TRBJ1-4|TRBD1|TRBV27|few
TGTGCCAGCAGTACCCTGACAGGGACAAATGAAAAACTGTTTTTT
CASSTLTGTNEKLFF
>TRBJ1-1|.|TRBV4-1|.
TGCGCCAGCAGTTACGGACAGAGTGAAGCTTTCTTT
CASSYGQSEAFF
>TRBJ2-2|.|TRBV11-2|.
TGTGCCAGCAGCTTAGATATGAGGGTCGCCGGGGAGCTGTTTTTT
CASSLDMRVAGELFF
>TRBJ2-7|.|TRBV11-2|once
TGTGCCAGCAGCTTATCGGGGTCCTACGAGCAGTACTTC
CASSLSGSYEQYF
>TRBJ1-4|TRBD1|TRBV28|.
TGTGCCAGCAAAGGGGGACAGCATAATGAAAAACTGTTTTTT
CASKGGQHNEKLFF
>TRBJ1-2|TRBD1|TRBV6-5|.
TGTGCCAGCAGTTCCCAGACCGGGACAGGCTATGGCTACACCTTC
CASSSQTGTGYGYTF
>TRBJ2-3|.|TRBV5-1|few
TGCGCCAGCAGCTTGGGACTTAGCACAGATACGCAGTATTTT
CASSLGLSTDTQYF
>TRBJ2-6|.|TRBV11-2|.
TGTGCCAGCACCCTCAGCTCTGGGGCCAACGTCCTGACTTTC
CASTLSSGANVLTF
>TRBJ2-1|.|TRBV11-3|.
TGTGCCAGCAGCTTAACGCGCAGGGCAGGCAATGAGCAGTTCTTC
CASSLTRRAGNEQFF
>TRBJ1-1|.|TRBV5-1|.
TGCGCCAGCAGCCCCCAGTCGCTCGTCAACACTGAAGCTTTCTTT
CASSPQSLVNTEAFF
>TRBJ2-5|TRBD2|TRBV5-6|.
TGTGCCAGCAGCCCCGAGCGGGGAACGGGTGAGACCCAGTACTTC
CASSPERGTGETQYF
>TRBJ1-6|.|TRBV12-3/TRBV12-4|.
TGTGCCAGCAAACTTCATCATTCACCCCTCCACTTT
CASKLHHSPLHF
>TRBJ2-7|.|TRBV30|many
TGTGCCTGGAGTGGGAGGCGGGGCCCTAAGCAGTACTTC
CAWSGRRGPKQYF
>TRBJ2-2|.|TRBV7-3|once
TGTGCCAGCAGCTTACAGGGGAGCACCGGGGAGCTGTTTTTT
CASSLQGSTGELFF
>TRBJ1-1|TRBD1|TRBV3-1/TRBV3-2|.
TGTGCCAGCCAAAGGACAGGGGGCACTGAAGCTTTCTTT
CASQRTGGTEAFF